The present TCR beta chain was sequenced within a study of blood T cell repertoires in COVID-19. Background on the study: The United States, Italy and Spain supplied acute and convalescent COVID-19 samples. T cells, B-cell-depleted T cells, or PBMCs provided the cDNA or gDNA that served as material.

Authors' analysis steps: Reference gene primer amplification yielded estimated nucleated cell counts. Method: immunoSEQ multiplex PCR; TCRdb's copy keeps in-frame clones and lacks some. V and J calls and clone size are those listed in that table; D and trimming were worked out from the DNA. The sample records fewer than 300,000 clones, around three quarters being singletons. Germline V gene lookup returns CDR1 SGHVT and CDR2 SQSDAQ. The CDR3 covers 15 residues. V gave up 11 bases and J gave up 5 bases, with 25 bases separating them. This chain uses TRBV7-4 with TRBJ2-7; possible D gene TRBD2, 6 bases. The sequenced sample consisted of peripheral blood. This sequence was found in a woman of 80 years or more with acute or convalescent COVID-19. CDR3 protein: CAGHKRFGGFHEQYF. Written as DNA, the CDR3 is TGTGCCGGCCACAAGAGGTTCGGGGGTTTCCACGAGCAGTACTTC.